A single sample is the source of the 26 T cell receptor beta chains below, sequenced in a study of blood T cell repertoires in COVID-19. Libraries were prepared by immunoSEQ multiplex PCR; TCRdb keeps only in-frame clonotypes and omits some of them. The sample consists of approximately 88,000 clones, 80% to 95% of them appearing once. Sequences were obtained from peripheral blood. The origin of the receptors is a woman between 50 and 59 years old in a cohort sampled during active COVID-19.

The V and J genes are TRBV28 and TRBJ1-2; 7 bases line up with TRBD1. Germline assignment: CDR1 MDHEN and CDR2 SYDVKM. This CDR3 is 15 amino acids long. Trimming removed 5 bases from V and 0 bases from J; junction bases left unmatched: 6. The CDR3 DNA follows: TGTGCCAGCAGTCCCGGGACAGCGTCTAACTATGGCTACACCTTC. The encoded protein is CASSPGTASNYGYTF.

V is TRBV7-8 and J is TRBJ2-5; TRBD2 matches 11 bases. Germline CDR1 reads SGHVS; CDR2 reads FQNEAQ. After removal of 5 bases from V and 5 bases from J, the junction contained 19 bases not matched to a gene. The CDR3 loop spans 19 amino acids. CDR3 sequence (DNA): TGTGCCAGCAGCCCCTACGCCCCCTTTAGCGGGGGGGCTAAGGAGACCCAGTACTTC. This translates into CASSPYAPFSGGAKETQYF.

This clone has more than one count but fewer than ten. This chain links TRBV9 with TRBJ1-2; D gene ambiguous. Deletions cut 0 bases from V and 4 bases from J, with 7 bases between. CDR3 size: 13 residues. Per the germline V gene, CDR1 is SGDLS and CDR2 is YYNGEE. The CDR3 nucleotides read TGTGCCAGCAGCGTAGGATCAGGCTATGGCTACACCTTC. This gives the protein CASSVGSGYGYTF. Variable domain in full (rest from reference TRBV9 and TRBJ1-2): DSGVTQTPKHLITATGQRVTLRCSPRSGDLSVYWYQQSLDQGLQFLIQYYNGEERAKGNILERFSAQQFPDLHSELNLSSLELGDSALYFCASSVGSGYGYTFGSGTRLTVV.

This chain's CDR3 is CASSLQGAKNIQYF. For the CDR3, the DNA is TGTGCCAGCAGTCTCCAGGGGGCCAAAAACATTCAGTACTTC. This sequence joins TRBV2 and TRBJ2-4, with a weak D call TRBD1 (6 bases). The CDR3 runs to 14 residues. V was shortened by 5 bases and J by 1 base, with 9 bases between the two germline ends. Germline V gene lookup returns CDR1 SNHLY and CDR2 FYNNEI.

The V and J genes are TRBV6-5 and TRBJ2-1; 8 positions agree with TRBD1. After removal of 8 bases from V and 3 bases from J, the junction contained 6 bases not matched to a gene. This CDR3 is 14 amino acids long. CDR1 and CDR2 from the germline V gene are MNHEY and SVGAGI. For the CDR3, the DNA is TGTGCCAGCGCCGGGACAGGAGTCTACAATGAGCAGTTCTTC. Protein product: CASAGTGVYNEQFF.

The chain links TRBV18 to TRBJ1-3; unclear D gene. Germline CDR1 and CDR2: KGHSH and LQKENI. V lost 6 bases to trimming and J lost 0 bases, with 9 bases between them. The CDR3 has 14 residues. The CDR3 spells CASSPRDSGNTIYF. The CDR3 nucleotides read TGTGCCAGCTCCCCAAGAGACTCTGGAAACACCATATATTTT.

For the CDR3, the DNA is TGTGCCAGCAGTCGTAGCACAGATACGCAGTATTTT. It specifies CASSRSTDTQYF. The chain joins TRBV9 to TRBJ2-3, with no clear D. The V gene's germline CDR1 is SGDLS and CDR2 YYNGEE. The V and J ends lost 5 bases and 0 bases respectively, with 4 bases between them. CDR3 length equals 12 residues.

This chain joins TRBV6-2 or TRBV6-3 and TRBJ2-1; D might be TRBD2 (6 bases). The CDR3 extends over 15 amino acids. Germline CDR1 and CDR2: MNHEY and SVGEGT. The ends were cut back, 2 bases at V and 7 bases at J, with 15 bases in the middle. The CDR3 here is CASSYPLGLRNEQFF. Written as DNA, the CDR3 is TGTGCCAGCAGTTACCCGTTAGGACTAAGGAATGAGCAGTTCTTC.

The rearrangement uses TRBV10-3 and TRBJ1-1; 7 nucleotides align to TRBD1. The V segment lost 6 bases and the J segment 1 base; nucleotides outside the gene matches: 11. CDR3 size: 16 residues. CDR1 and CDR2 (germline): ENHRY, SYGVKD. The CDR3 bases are TGTGCCATCAGCCTCAAGCCGACAGGGACGAACACTGAAGCTTTCTTT. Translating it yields CAISLKPTGTNTEAFF.

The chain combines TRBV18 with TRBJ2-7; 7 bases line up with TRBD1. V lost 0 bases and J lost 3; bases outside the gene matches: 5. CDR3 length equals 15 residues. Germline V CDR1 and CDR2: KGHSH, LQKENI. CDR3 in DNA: TGTGCCAGCTCACCACCAACAGGGGCACTCTACGAGCAGTACTTC. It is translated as CASSPPTGALYEQYF.

In DNA form, the CDR3 reads TGTGCCAGCAGCCAAGTCAACGGGGACACCATATATTTT. It encodes CASSQVNGDTIYF. The rearrangement links TRBV3-1 (or the pseudogene TRBV3-2) to TRBJ1-3; D not certain. The V end lost 1 base, the J end lost 8 bases, and 9 bases lay between the germline ends. CDR1 LGHDT and CDR2 YNNKEL come from the germline V gene (reference sequence). The CDR3 runs 13 residues.

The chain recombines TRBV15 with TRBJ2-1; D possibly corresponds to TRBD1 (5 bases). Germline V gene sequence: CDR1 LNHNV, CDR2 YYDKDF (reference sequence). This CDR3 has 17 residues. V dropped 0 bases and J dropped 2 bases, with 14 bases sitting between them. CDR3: CATSRDQVTAAYNEQFF. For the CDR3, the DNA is TGTGCCACCAGCAGAGATCAGGTGACAGCCGCCTACAATGAGCAGTTCTTC.

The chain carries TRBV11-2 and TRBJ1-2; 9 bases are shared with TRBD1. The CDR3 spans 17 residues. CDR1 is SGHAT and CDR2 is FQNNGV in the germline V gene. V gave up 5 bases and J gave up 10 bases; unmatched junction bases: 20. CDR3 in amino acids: CASSPIKQGAGLWAYTF. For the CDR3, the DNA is TGTGCCAGCAGCCCAATTAAACAGGGGGCAGGGTTGTGGGCCTACACCTTC.

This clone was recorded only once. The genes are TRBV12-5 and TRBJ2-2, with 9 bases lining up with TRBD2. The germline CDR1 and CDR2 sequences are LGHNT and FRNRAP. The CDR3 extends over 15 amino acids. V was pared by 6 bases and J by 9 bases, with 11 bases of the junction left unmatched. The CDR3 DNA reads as TGTGCTAGTGGGGCTGGCGCGGGGGGGTACCGGGAGCTGTTTTTT. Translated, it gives CASGAGAGGYRELFF. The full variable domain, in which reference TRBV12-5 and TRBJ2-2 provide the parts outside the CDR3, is DARVTQTPRHKVTEMGQEVTMRCQPILGHNTVFWYRQTMMQGLELLAYFRNRAPLDDSGMPKDRFSAEMPDATLATLKIQPSEPRDSAVYFCASGAGAGGYRELFFGEGSRLTVL.

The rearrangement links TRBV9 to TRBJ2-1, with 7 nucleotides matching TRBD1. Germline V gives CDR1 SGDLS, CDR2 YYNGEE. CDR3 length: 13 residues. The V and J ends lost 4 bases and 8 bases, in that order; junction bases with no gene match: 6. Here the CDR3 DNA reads TGTGCCAGCAGCCTACAGGGGATCCATGAGCAGTTCTTC. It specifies CASSLQGIHEQFF.

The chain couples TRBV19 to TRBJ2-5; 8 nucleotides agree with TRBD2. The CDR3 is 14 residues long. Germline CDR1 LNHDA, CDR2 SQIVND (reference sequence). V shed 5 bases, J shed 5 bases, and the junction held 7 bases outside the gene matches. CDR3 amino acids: CASSPSGPSETQYF. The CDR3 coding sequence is TGTGCCAGTAGTCCTAGCGGGCCGAGTGAGACCCAGTACTTC.

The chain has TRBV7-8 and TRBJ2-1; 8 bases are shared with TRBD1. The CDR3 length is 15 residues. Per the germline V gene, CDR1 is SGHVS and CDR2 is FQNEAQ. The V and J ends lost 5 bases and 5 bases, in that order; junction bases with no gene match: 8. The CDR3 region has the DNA TGTGCCAGCAGCCTGGGGACAGGTCAGCACAATGAGCAGTTCTTC. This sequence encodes CASSLGTGQHNEQFF.

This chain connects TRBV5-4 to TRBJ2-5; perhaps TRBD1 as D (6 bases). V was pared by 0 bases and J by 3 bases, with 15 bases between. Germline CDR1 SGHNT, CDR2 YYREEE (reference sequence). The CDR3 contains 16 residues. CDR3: CASSLVYGGPEETQYF. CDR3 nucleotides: TGTGCCAGCAGCTTGGTGTATGGGGGCCCAGAAGAGACCCAGTACTTC.

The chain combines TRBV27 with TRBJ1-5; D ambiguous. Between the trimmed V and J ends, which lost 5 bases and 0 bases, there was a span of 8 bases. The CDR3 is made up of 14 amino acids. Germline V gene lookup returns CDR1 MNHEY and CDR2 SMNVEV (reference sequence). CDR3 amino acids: CASSLGSSNQPQHF. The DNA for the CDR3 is TGTGCCAGCAGTCTCGGGAGTAGCAATCAGCCCCAGCATTTT.

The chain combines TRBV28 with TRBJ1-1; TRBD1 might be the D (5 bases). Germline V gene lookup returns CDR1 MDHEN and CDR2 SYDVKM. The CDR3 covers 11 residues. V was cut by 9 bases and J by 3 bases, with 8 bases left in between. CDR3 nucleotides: TGTGCCAGTACAGGATACACTGAAGCTTTCTTT. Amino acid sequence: CASTGYTEAFF. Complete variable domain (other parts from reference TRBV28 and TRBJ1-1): DVKVTQSSRYLVKRTGEKVFLECVQDMDHENMFWYRQDPGLGLRLIYFSYDVKMKEKGDIPEGYSVSREKKERFSLILESASTNQTSMYLCASTGYTEAFFGQGTRLTVV.

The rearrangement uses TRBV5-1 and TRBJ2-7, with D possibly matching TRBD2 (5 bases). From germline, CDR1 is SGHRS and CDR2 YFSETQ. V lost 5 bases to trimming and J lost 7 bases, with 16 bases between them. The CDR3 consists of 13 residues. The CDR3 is CASSPGPPGEQYF. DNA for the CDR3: TGCGCCAGCAGTCCTGGTCCCCCGGGAGAGCAGTACTTC.

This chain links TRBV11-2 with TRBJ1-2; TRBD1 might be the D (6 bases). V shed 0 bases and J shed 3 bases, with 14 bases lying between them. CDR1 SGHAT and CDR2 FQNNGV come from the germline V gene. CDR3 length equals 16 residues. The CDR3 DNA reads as TGTGCCAGCAGCTTAGACTTGACAGGATCGGACTATGGCTACACCTTC. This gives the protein CASSLDLTGSDYGYTF.

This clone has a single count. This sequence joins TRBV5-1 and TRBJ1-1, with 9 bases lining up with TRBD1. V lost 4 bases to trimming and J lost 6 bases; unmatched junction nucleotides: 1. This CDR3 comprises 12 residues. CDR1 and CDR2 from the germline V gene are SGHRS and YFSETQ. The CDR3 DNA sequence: TGCGCCAGCAGCCGGACAGGGGCTGAAGCTTTCTTT. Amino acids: CASSRTGAEAFF.

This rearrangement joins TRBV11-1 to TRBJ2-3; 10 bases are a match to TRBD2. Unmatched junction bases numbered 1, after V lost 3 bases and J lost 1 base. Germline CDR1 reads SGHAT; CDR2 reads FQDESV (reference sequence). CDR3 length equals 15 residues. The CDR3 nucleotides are TGTGCCAGCAGCTTTGGACTAGCGGGCACAGATACGCAGTATTTT. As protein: CASSFGLAGTDTQYF.

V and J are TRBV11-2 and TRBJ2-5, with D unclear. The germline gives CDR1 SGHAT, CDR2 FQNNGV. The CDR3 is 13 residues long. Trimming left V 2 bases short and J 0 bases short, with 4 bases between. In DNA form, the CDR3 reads TGTGCCAGCAGCTTAAACTACCAAGAGACCCAGTACTTC. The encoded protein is CASSLNYQETQYF. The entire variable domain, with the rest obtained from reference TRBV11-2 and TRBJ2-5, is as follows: EAGVAQSPRYKIIEKRQSVAFWCNPISGHATLYWYQQILGQGPKLLIQFQNNGVVDDSQLPKDRFSAERLKGVDSTLKIQPAKLEDSAVYLCASSLNYQETQYFGPGTRLLVL.

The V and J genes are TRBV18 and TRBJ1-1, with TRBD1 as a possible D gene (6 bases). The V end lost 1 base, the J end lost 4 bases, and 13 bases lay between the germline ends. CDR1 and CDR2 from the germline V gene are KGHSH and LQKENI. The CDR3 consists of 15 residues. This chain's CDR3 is CASSPQGVGFTEAFF. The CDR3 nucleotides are TGTGCCAGCTCACCACAGGGGGTTGGGTTCACTGAAGCTTTCTTT.